These T cell receptor beta chains were read from a single sample in a study of blood T cell repertoires in COVID-19. The repertoire was sequenced with immunoSEQ multiplex PCR; TCRdb's copy has only in-frame clones and lacks some. Of about 42,000 clones in the sample, about 85% were seen once. Sequencing was performed on peripheral blood. These receptors were taken from a man aged 50 to 59 with active COVID-19. The CDR3 runs from the conserved cysteine through the conserved F or W. Each record gives: D gene, clone size, J gene, V gene, CDR3 protein, CDR3 DNA. A D gene is named only where the DNA matches it firmly. Size tells how often a clone was seen (once, few, many) or the class of an expanded clone, and some rows leave it out.

d_gene: -; abundance: -; j_gene: TRBJ1-3; v_gene: TRBV9; CDR3aa: CASSVVGGLRDTIYF; CDR3nt: TGTGCCAGCAGCGTAGTAGGGGGTTTGCGAGACACCATATATTTT
d_gene: TRBD1; abundance: -; j_gene: TRBJ1-6; v_gene: TRBV11-2; CDR3aa: CASSLGTGGRNSPLHF; CDR3nt: TGTGCCAGCAGCTTAGGTACAGGGGGACGTAATTCACCCCTCCACTTT
d_gene: -; abundance: -; j_gene: TRBJ2-7; v_gene: TRBV7-8; CDR3aa: CASSQGTDETGRRYF; CDR3nt: TGTGCCAGCAGCCAAGGCACAGACGAGACAGGACGTCGGTACTTC
d_gene: -; abundance: -; j_gene: TRBJ2-3; v_gene: TRBV6-1; CDR3aa: CASSETGGGPDTQYF; CDR3nt: TGTGCCAGCAGTGAAACAGGGGGAGGGCCAGATACGCAGTATTTT
d_gene: -; abundance: -; j_gene: TRBJ2-7; v_gene: TRBV5-1; CDR3aa: CASSRTRGDEQYF; CDR3nt: TGCGCCAGCAGCCGCACCCGGGGAGACGAGCAGTACTTC
d_gene: -; abundance: once; j_gene: TRBJ2-7; v_gene: TRBV7-3; CDR3aa: CASSLPAGSSYEQYF; CDR3nt: TGTGCCAGCAGCTTGCCAGCGGGTAGCTCCTACGAGCAGTACTTC
d_gene: TRBD2; abundance: -; j_gene: TRBJ2-5; v_gene: TRBV5-4; CDR3aa: CASSFSLAGVETQYF; CDR3nt: TGTGCCAGCAGCTTCAGTCTAGCGGGAGTTGAGACCCAGTACTTC
d_gene: -; abundance: once; j_gene: TRBJ1-5; v_gene: TRBV3-1/TRBV3-2; CDR3aa: CASSARSGISNQPQHF; CDR3nt: TGTGCCAGCAGCGCACGTTCGGGGATCAGCAATCAGCCCCAGCATTTT
d_gene: -; abundance: -; j_gene: TRBJ2-1; v_gene: TRBV11-2; CDR3aa: CASTRFIYYNEQFF; CDR3nt: TGTGCCAGCACCCGTTTTATATACTACAATGAGCAGTTCTTC
d_gene: -; abundance: -; j_gene: TRBJ2-5; v_gene: TRBV14; CDR3aa: CASSPLRTNALQETQYF; CDR3nt: TGTGCCAGCAGCCCATTACGGACTAACGCATTACAAGAGACCCAGTACTTC
d_gene: TRBD1; abundance: -; j_gene: TRBJ1-2; v_gene: TRBV15; CDR3aa: CATSRDIGQGAGYTF; CDR3nt: TGTGCCACCAGCAGAGACATCGGACAGGGGGCTGGCTACACCTTC
d_gene: -; abundance: -; j_gene: TRBJ2-2; v_gene: TRBV6-5; CDR3aa: CASSYRQGNTGELFF; CDR3nt: TGTGCCAGCAGTTACAGGCAGGGCAACACCGGGGAGCTGTTTTTT
d_gene: -; abundance: -; j_gene: TRBJ1-2; v_gene: TRBV7-3; CDR3aa: CASSARGDYGYTF; CDR3nt: TGTGCCAGCAGCGCCCGCGGCGATTATGGCTACACCTTC
d_gene: TRBD2; abundance: -; j_gene: TRBJ2-7; v_gene: TRBV7-2; CDR3aa: CASSPAGEQYF; CDR3nt: TGTGCCAGCAGCCCAGCGGGGGAGCAGTACTTC
d_gene: -; abundance: -; j_gene: TRBJ1-2; v_gene: TRBV29-1; CDR3aa: CSVTGAYGYTF; CDR3nt: TGCAGCGTGACAGGTGCCTATGGCTACACCTTC
d_gene: TRBD1; abundance: -; j_gene: TRBJ2-1; v_gene: TRBV14; CDR3aa: CASSQRYRGNEQFF; CDR3nt: TGTGCCAGCAGCCAGCGGTACAGGGGCAATGAGCAGTTCTTC
d_gene: -; abundance: -; j_gene: TRBJ2-3; v_gene: TRBV7-3; CDR3aa: CASSPGGVGDTQYF; CDR3nt: TGTGCCAGCAGCCCGGGCGGGGTAGGAGATACGCAGTATTTT
d_gene: -; abundance: once; j_gene: TRBJ2-7; v_gene: TRBV6-6; CDR3aa: CASRYQGEYEQYF; CDR3nt: TGTGCCAGCAGATATCAGGGCGAGTACGAGCAGTACTTC
d_gene: -; abundance: -; j_gene: TRBJ2-4; v_gene: TRBV19; CDR3aa: CASSNRQLAKNIQYF; CDR3nt: TGTGCCAGTAGTAACCGACAACTAGCCAAAAACATTCAGTACTTC
d_gene: -; abundance: -; j_gene: TRBJ1-2; v_gene: TRBV7-9; CDR3aa: CASAKGTSSGYGYTF; CDR3nt: TGTGCCAGCGCCAAAGGGACATCTTCTGGCTATGGCTACACCTTC
d_gene: TRBD1; abundance: -; j_gene: TRBJ2-5; v_gene: TRBV9; CDR3aa: CASSVARQGVGETQYF; CDR3nt: TGTGCCAGCAGCGTCGCCCGGCAGGGGGTTGGAGAGACCCAGTACTTC
d_gene: TRBD2; abundance: -; j_gene: TRBJ2-2; v_gene: TRBV4-2; CDR3aa: CASSQDRLAGAGVGELFF; CDR3nt: TGTGCCAGCAGCCAAGATCGACTAGCGGGGGCCGGGGTCGGGGAGCTGTTTTTT
d_gene: -; abundance: -; j_gene: TRBJ1-4; v_gene: TRBV2; CDR3aa: CASSEGQGSQKLFF; CDR3nt: TGTGCCAGCAGTGAAGGGCAGGGATCCCAAAAACTGTTTTTT
d_gene: -; abundance: few; j_gene: TRBJ2-5; v_gene: TRBV11-2; CDR3aa: CASSLFERTQYF; CDR3nt: TGTGCCAGCAGCTTATTTGAGAGGACCCAGTACTTC
d_gene: TRBD1; abundance: -; j_gene: TRBJ2-3; v_gene: TRBV24-1; CDR3aa: CATSDPTGGGTDTQYF; CDR3nt: TGTGCCACCAGTGACCCGACAGGGGGCGGCACAGATACGCAGTATTTT
d_gene: TRBD2; abundance: -; j_gene: TRBJ2-7; v_gene: TRBV15; CDR3aa: CATSRDTSGRAIYEQYF; CDR3nt: TGTGCCACCAGCAGAGATACTAGCGGGAGGGCCATATACGAGCAGTACTTC
d_gene: TRBD1; abundance: -; j_gene: TRBJ2-3; v_gene: TRBV10-3; CDR3aa: CAMRTGATDTQYF; CDR3nt: TGTGCCATGCGGACAGGGGCCACAGATACGCAGTATTTT
d_gene: TRBD2; abundance: -; j_gene: TRBJ2-7; v_gene: TRBV5-1; CDR3aa: CASSLGSGGAGEQYF; CDR3nt: TGCGCCAGCAGCTTGGGTAGCGGGGGAGCGGGCGAGCAGTACTTC
d_gene: -; abundance: -; j_gene: TRBJ1-1; v_gene: TRBV6-5; CDR3aa: CASSYSGAGEAFF; CDR3nt: TGTGCCAGCAGTTACTCGGGGGCCGGTGAAGCTTTCTTT
d_gene: -; abundance: -; j_gene: TRBJ2-7; v_gene: TRBV7-9; CDR3aa: CASSRTLYEQYF; CDR3nt: TGTGCCAGCAGCCGAACTCTCTACGAGCAGTACTTC
d_gene: TRBD1; abundance: -; j_gene: TRBJ1-4; v_gene: TRBV5-8; CDR3aa: CASTLGDSLGEKLFF; CDR3nt: TGTGCCAGCACCTTGGGGGACAGTCTCGGTGAAAAACTGTTTTTT
d_gene: TRBD1; abundance: -; j_gene: TRBJ1-2; v_gene: TRBV2; CDR3aa: CASSALTGDYGYTF; CDR3nt: TGTGCCAGCAGTGCACTGACAGGGGACTATGGCTACACCTTC
d_gene: -; abundance: medium-sized; j_gene: TRBJ1-5; v_gene: TRBV5-1; CDR3aa: CASSLGTGNQPQHF; CDR3nt: TGCGCCAGCAGCTTGGGCACGGGCAATCAGCCCCAGCATTTT
d_gene: -; abundance: -; j_gene: TRBJ2-2; v_gene: TRBV12-5; CDR3aa: CASGLVRMNTGELFF; CDR3nt: TGTGCTAGTGGTTTGGTCAGAATGAACACCGGGGAGCTGTTTTTT
d_gene: -; abundance: -; j_gene: TRBJ2-4; v_gene: TRBV19; CDR3aa: CASKGSEKNIQYF; CDR3nt: TGTGCCAGTAAGGGGTCAGAGAAAAACATTCAGTACTTC
d_gene: -; abundance: -; j_gene: TRBJ2-1; v_gene: TRBV21-1; CDR3aa: CASSKGTSGNNEQFF; CDR3nt: TGTGCCAGCAGCAAAGGGACTAGCGGGAATAATGAGCAGTTCTTC
d_gene: -; abundance: -; j_gene: TRBJ1-4; v_gene: TRBV7-9; CDR3aa: CASSQGTANEKLFF; CDR3nt: TGTGCCAGCAGCCAGGGCACGGCTAATGAAAAACTGTTTTTT
d_gene: TRBD2; abundance: medium-sized; j_gene: TRBJ2-7; v_gene: TRBV4-1; CDR3aa: CASSQVPRLAASYEQYF; CDR3nt: TGCGCCAGCAGCCAAGTCCCCCGACTAGCAGCGTCCTACGAGCAGTACTTC
d_gene: TRBD1; abundance: once; j_gene: TRBJ1-2; v_gene: TRBV6-6; CDR3aa: CASSLHGRTGGDSNYGYTF; CDR3nt: TGTGCCAGCAGTCTCCATGGTCGGACAGGGGGCGACTCTAACTATGGCTACACCTTC
d_gene: -; abundance: -; j_gene: TRBJ2-3; v_gene: TRBV27; CDR3aa: CASSRGAGLTDTQYF; CDR3nt: TGTGCCAGCAGCCGGGGGGCGGGCCTCACAGATACGCAGTATTTT
d_gene: -; abundance: -; j_gene: TRBJ1-6; v_gene: TRBV4-2; CDR3aa: CASSPKAGTTINSPLHF; CDR3nt: TGTGCCAGCAGCCCGAAGGCCGGGACAACGATTAATTCACCCCTCCACTTT
d_gene: TRBD1; abundance: -; j_gene: TRBJ2-2; v_gene: TRBV5-1; CDR3aa: CASSFGTGGTGELFF; CDR3nt: TGCGCCAGCAGCTTTGGTACAGGGGGCACCGGGGAGCTGTTTTTT
d_gene: -; abundance: -; j_gene: TRBJ2-6; v_gene: TRBV7-2; CDR3aa: CASSLGGGVSGANVLTF; CDR3nt: TGTGCCAGCAGCCTAGGGGGAGGGGTCTCTGGGGCCAACGTCCTGACTTTC
d_gene: -; abundance: -; j_gene: TRBJ2-7; v_gene: TRBV19; CDR3aa: CASSRRSGTWEQYF; CDR3nt: TGTGCCAGTAGTAGAAGATCCGGTACGTGGGAGCAGTACTTC
d_gene: -; abundance: -; j_gene: TRBJ1-2; v_gene: TRBV5-1; CDR3aa: CASSLLGQPYGYTF; CDR3nt: TGCGCCAGCAGCTTGCTAGGACAACCCTATGGCTACACCTTC